The next 23 T cell receptor beta chains were all read from a single sample in a study of blood T cell repertoires in COVID-19. This table comes from immunoSEQ multiplex PCR, and its TCRdb copy is limited to in-frame clones, with some not included. The sample carries 150,000 to 250,000 clones, roughly 83% recorded once. The sequencing sample was made of peripheral blood. The source is a woman aged 40 to 50 with COVID-19, enrolled during active disease.

The chain has TRBV7-9 and TRBJ2-7; tentatively, D is TRBD1 (6 bases). This CDR3 comprises 12 residues. The ends were cut back, 6 bases at V and 4 bases at J, with 10 bases in the middle. Looked up from germline, CDR1 is SEHNR and CDR2 is FQNEAQ (reference sequence). CDR3 DNA: TGTGCCAGCAGTACAGGGACATACGAGCAGTACTTC. Amino acid sequence: CASSTGTYEQYF.

This chain joins TRBV6-6 and TRBJ1-2, with TRBD1 identical over 7 bases. This CDR3 region has 13 residues. Per germline, CDR1 MNHNY and CDR2 SVGAGI (reference sequence). The trim removed 6 bases at V and 2 bases at J, leaving 3 bases unmatched. CDR3 loop: CASSPQGNYGYTF. The CDR3 DNA reads TGTGCCAGCAGCCCACAGGGGAACTATGGCTACACCTTC.

The chain uses TRBV3-1 (or the pseudogene TRBV3-2) and TRBJ1-1; 7 bases match TRBD1. The CDR3 spans 12 residues. The trim removed 0 bases at V and 11 bases at J, leaving 3 bases unmatched. Germline V gene sequence: CDR1 LGHDT, CDR2 YNNKEL (reference sequence). The CDR3 loop is CASSQERGLAFF. In nucleotides, the CDR3 is TGTGCCAGCAGCCAAGAAAGGGGGCTCGCTTTCTTT.

This rearrangement joins TRBV11-2 to TRBJ2-1; TRBD2 agrees at 7 bases. The CDR3 contains 14 residues. V shed 5 bases, J shed 4 bases, and the junction held 5 bases outside the gene matches. Germline assignment: CDR1 SGHAT and CDR2 FQNNGV. The CDR3 protein is CASSVTSTYNEQFF. The CDR3 DNA reads as TGTGCCAGCAGCGTGACTAGCACATACAATGAGCAGTTCTTC.

The rearrangement joins TRBV4-3 to TRBJ2-3; 16 positions agree with TRBD2. This CDR3 comprises 16 residues. Germline loops: CDR1 LGHNA, CDR2 YSLEER. V lost 3 bases and J lost 4; bases outside the gene matches: 1. CDR3 nucleotides: TGCGCCAGCAGCCAGGGACTAGCGGGGGGGGCAGATACGCAGTATTTT. It translates to CASSQGLAGGADTQYF.

The chain couples TRBV5-6 to TRBJ2-3; 9 bases line up with TRBD1. V lost 4 bases to trimming and J lost 6 bases; unmatched junction nucleotides: 9. The CDR3 sequence is 15 residues long. Germline V gives CDR1 SGHDT, CDR2 YYEEEE. CDR3 in amino acids: CASSDRTGVEDTQYF. The CDR3 nucleotides are TGTGCCAGCAGCGATCGGACAGGGGTGGAGGATACGCAGTATTTT.

This clone was picked up one time. The V and J genes are TRBV11-2 and TRBJ2-3; TRBD2 agrees at 9 bases. This CDR3 has 15 residues. Germline CDR1 SGHAT, CDR2 FQNNGV. Germline trimming cut 3 bases from V and 0 bases from J; bases unmatched to any gene: 1. DNA for the CDR3: TGTGCCAGCAGCTTTAGCGGGAGTAGCACAGATACGCAGTATTTT. Its translation: CASSFSGSSTDTQYF.

The V and J genes are TRBV18 and TRBJ1-1; 9 bases line up with TRBD1. The CDR3 sequence is 14 residues long. CDR1 and CDR2 (germline): KGHSH, LQKENI. The trim removed 4 bases at V and 5 bases at J, leaving 5 bases unmatched. The CDR3 protein is CASSLTGGGTEAFF. CDR3 bases: TGTGCCAGCTCACTCACAGGGGGCGGAACTGAAGCTTTCTTT.

The rearrangement joins TRBV20-1 to TRBJ2-3, with TRBD1 identical over 10 bases. The CDR3 is 16 residues long. V shed 3 bases and J 6 bases; nucleotides not matched to a gene: 12. Germline V CDR1 and CDR2: DFQATT, SNEGSKA (reference sequence). In DNA, the CDR3 is TGCAGTGCTAGTGGGGGGACAGGGGACTCCTGGGATACGCAGTATTTT. Protein: CSASGGTGDSWDTQYF.

The rearrangement joins TRBV6-2 or TRBV6-3 to TRBJ2-3; 11 bases align to TRBD2. This CDR3 comprises 16 residues. The junction had 4 bases not matched to a gene; V was cut back by 2 bases and J by 3 bases. Germline CDR1 and CDR2: MNHEY and SVGEGT. The CDR3 nucleotides are TGTGCCAGCAGTTACGCTAGCGGGGGGCTTACAGATACGCAGTATTTT. Translating it yields CASSYASGGLTDTQYF.

This chain connects TRBV11-2 to TRBJ2-3; TRBD2 might be the D (6 bases). CDR1 and CDR2 (germline): SGHAT, FQNNGV. The CDR3 runs 15 residues. V was trimmed by 1 base and J by 6 bases, leaving 14 bases between them. CDR3 DNA sequence: TGTGCCAGCAGCTTAGTTGCGGGACTGACGGATACGCAGTATTTT. Protein sequence: CASSLVAGLTDTQYF.

This clone was counted between two and nine times. V usage is TRBV3-1 (or the pseudogene TRBV3-2) and J usage is TRBJ1-2; 8 bases agree with TRBD1. CDR1 and CDR2 (germline): LGHDT, YNNKEL (reference sequence). This CDR3 contains 15 residues. The V and J ends lost 4 bases and 4 bases, in that order; junction bases with no gene match: 8. CDR3 sequence (DNA): TGTGCCAGCAGCCCCCGGCACAGGGGGGTCTATGGCTACACCTTC. Its translation: CASSPRHRGVYGYTF.

This clone was detected only once. This chain connects TRBV9 to TRBJ1-2; D is possibly TRBD1 (5 bases). V lost 0 bases to trimming and J lost 4 bases, with 19 bases between them. Germline V gives CDR1 SGDLS, CDR2 YYNGEE. The CDR3 loop spans 17 amino acids. CDR3 DNA sequence: TGTGCCAGCAGCGTAGGGTATGGGAGGGGCGTTATCTATGGCTACACCTTC. Its translation is CASSVGYGRGVIYGYTF.

This rearrangement joins TRBV18 to TRBJ2-7; the D gene is possibly TRBD2 (6 bases). The CDR3 loop spans 14 amino acids. Per the germline V gene, CDR1 is KGHSH and CDR2 is LQKENI. Trimming removed 6 bases at V and 3 bases at J, with 15 bases between. In DNA form, the CDR3 reads TGTGCCAGCTCGCAATCGCCGGGAGACTACGAGCAGTACTTC. Translation gives CASSQSPGDYEQYF.

The chain links TRBV14 to TRBJ1-1; TRBD1 agrees at 7 bases. The CDR3 has 12 amino acids. V was pared by 3 bases and J by 9 bases, with 4 bases of the junction left unmatched. The V gene's germline CDR1 is SGHDN and CDR2 FVKESK. This chain's CDR3 is CASSQGTVQAFF. In DNA form, the CDR3 reads TGTGCCAGCAGCCAGGGGACAGTACAAGCTTTCTTT.

The sample holds one count of this clone. The V call is TRBV21-1, the J call TRBJ1-2; the table's D call of TRBD1 was not tested on the DNA. TRBV21-1 is marked as a pseudogene. There are 16 residues in the CDR3. The DNA for the CDR3 is TGTGCCAGCAGCAAAGGGGTAAAGGACAGTCGGGATGGCTACACCTTC. Protein: CASSKGVKDSRDGYTF.

This chain links TRBV11-1 with TRBJ2-1; TRBD2 matches at 14 bases. The CDR3 is 19 residues long. Losses at the gene ends were 0 bases for V and 0 bases for J; bases not matched to a gene: 4. The germline gives CDR1 SGHAT, CDR2 FQDESV (reference sequence). The CDR3 DNA is TGTGCCAGCAGCTTAGCGGGGACTAGCGGGGGCCACTCCTACAATGAGCAGTTCTTC. Its protein is CASSLAGTSGGHSYNEQFF.

The chain employs TRBV2 and TRBJ1-1; maybe TRBD1 (5 bases). Germline V gives CDR1 SNHLY, CDR2 FYNNEI. With 6 bases removed from V and 3 bases from J, the gap between germline ends came to 11 bases. The CDR3 is 13 amino acids. The CDR3 is CASSGQVDTEAFF. Written as DNA, the CDR3 is TGTGCCAGCAGCGGACAAGTTGACACTGAAGCTTTCTTT.

V usage is TRBV27 and J usage is TRBJ2-7; 8 nucleotides agree with TRBD2. The CDR3 has 14 residues. Germline V gene lookup returns CDR1 MNHEY and CDR2 SMNVEV (reference sequence). The V gene end was trimmed by 3 bases and the J gene end by 1 base; junction bases not matched to a gene: 2. Written as DNA, the CDR3 is TGTGCCAGCAGTTTTGCGGGAGGATCCTACGAGCAGTACTTC. Amino acids: CASSFAGGSYEQYF.

This clone was observed a single time. J is TRBJ1-4 and V is TRBV5-4; D might be TRBD1 (6 bases). CDR1 is SGHNT, CDR2 YYREEE, per germline (reference sequence). This CDR3 contains 15 residues. V lost 4 bases and J 3 bases, leaving 13 bases between the germline ends. The CDR3 DNA reads TGTGCCAGCAGCGCCCCGGACAGCGCTAATGAAAAACTGTTTTTT. It encodes CASSAPDSANEKLFF. Full variable domain (outside the CDR3, taken from reference TRBV5-4 and TRBJ1-4): ETGVTQSPTHLIKTRGQQVTLRCSSQSGHNTVSWYQQALGQGPQFIFQYYREEENGRGNFPPRFSGLQFPNYSSELNVNALELDDSALYLCASSAPDSANEKLFFGSGTQLSVL.

This chain's CDR3 is CASSPSAGRTEAFF. CDR3 nucleotide sequence: TGTGCCAGCAGCCCCTCGGCAGGGCGGACTGAAGCTTTCTTT. The chain is built from TRBV3-1 (or the pseudogene TRBV3-2) and TRBJ1-1; possibly TRBD1 for D (5 bases). CDR1 is LGHDT, CDR2 YNNKEL, per germline (reference sequence). The CDR3 length is 14 residues. V lost 4 bases, J lost 5 bases, and 14 bases lay in between.

The chain employs TRBV10-2 and TRBJ2-7, with unresolved D. This CDR3 has 9 residues. Germline CDR1 and CDR2: WSHSY and SAAADI. V shed 10 bases and J shed 3 bases, with 4 bases lying between them. The CDR3 DNA reads TGCGCCACCGGCTACGAGCAGTACTTC. As protein: CATGYEQYF.

The chain has TRBV30 and TRBJ2-2, with 8 bases aligning to TRBD2. This CDR3 is 15 amino acids long. The ends lost 3 bases at V and 6 bases at J; junction bases unmatched: 9. CDR1 and CDR2 (germline): GTSNPN, SVGIG (reference sequence). DNA of the CDR3: TGTGCCTGGAGCGAAAAGCCAGCGGGAGCCGGGGAGCTGTTTTTT. It codes for CAWSEKPAGAGELFF.